This T cell receptor (beta chain) emerged from a study of CD8+CD57+ T cells in acquired aplastic anemia. Study context: An average of roughly 3 ug of DNA was obtained from sorted CD4+ and CD8+ cells.

This CDR3 is 16 amino acids long. Germline V gene lookup returns CDR1 DFQATT and CDR2 SNEGSKA (reference sequence). V gave up 3 bases and J gave up 8 bases; unmatched junction bases: 11. Previously, flow cytometry had revealed CD8+CD57+ cell expansion in the patients chosen for sequencing. Severe acquired aplastic anemia was the diagnosis recorded for all patients. Patients were untreated when blood was sampled. CDR3 and TCR beta VDJ profiling relied on genomic DNA as the template. TCRdb called the reads again in MiXCR, with one record for every CDR3 protein. The data show about 160,000 distinct CDR3 sequences, 45% to 55% seen once.

Sequencing was performed on sorted CD4+, CD8+, or CD8+CD57+ T cells (not recorded which) from PBMCs. The genes are TRBV20-1 and TRBJ2-5, with 14 bases lining up with TRBD2. The receptor was isolated from a human donor with aplastic anemia. CDR3 loop: CSARGTSGRSRGTQYF. CDR3 DNA: TGCAGTGCTAGGGGGACTAGCGGGAGATCAAGAGGCACCCAGTACTTC.